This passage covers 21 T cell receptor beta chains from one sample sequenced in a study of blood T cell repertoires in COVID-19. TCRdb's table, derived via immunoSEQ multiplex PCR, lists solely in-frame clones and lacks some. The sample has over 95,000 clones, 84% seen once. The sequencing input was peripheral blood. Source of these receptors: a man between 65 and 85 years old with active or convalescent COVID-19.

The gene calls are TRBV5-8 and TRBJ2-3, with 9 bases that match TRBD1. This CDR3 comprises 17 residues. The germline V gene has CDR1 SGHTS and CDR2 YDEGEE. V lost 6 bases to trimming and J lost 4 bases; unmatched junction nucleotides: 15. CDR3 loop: CASNQFRVGTGSDTQYF. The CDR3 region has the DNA TGTGCCAGCAACCAATTTAGGGTTGGGACAGGGTCAGATACGCAGTATTTT. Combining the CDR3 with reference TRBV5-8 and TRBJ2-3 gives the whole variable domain EAGVTQSPTHLIKTRGQQATLRCSPISGHTSVYWYQQALGLGLQFLLWYDEGEERNRGNFPPRFSGRQFPNYSSELNVNALELEDSALYLCASNQFRVGTGSDTQYFGPGTRLTVL.

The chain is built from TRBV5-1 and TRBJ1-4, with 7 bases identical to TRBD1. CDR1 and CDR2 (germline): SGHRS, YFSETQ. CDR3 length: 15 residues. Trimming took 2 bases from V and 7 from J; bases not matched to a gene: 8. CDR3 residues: CASSFFGQESEKLFF. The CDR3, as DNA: TGCGCCAGCAGCTTTTTCGGACAGGAGAGTGAAAAACTGTTTTTT.

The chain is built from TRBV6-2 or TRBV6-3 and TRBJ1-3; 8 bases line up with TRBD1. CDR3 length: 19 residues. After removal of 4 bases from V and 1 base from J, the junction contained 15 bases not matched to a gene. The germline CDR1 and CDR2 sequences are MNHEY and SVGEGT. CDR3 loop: CASSFGTGRDFRSGNTIYF. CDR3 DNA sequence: TGTGCCAGCAGTTTTGGGACAGGTCGTGACTTTAGATCTGGAAACACCATATATTTT.

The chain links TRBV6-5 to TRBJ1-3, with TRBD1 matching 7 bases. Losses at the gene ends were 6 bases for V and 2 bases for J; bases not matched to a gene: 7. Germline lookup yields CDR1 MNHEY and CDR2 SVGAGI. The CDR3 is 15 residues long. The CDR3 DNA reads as TGTGCCAGCAGCTCACAGACAGGGACTGGAAACACCATATATTTT. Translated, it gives CASSSQTGTGNTIYF.

This CDR3 reads CASSLGQGGPYEQYF. In DNA, the CDR3 is TGTGCCAGCAGCCTAGGGCAGGGTGGGCCCTACGAGCAGTACTTC. The chain combines TRBV2 with TRBJ2-7; D is perhaps TRBD1 (5 bases). This CDR3 has 15 residues. Trimming pared 6 bases from V and 2 bases from J, leaving 17 bases between. The germline gives CDR1 SNHLY, CDR2 FYNNEI. The full variable domain, rest sourced from reference TRBV2 and TRBJ2-7, is EPEVTQTPSHQVTQMGQEVILRCVPISNHLYFYWYRQILGQKVEFLVSFYNNEISEKSEIFDDQFSVERPDGSNFTLKIRSTKLEDSAMYFCASSLGQGGPYEQYFGPGTRLTVT.

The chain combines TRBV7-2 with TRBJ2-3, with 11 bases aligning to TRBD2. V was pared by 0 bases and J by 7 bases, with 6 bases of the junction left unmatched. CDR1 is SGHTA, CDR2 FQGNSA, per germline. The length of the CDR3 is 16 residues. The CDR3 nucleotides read TGTGCCAGCAGCTTAGCGGGTAGCGGGGGGGCCTATACGCAGTATTTT. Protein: CASSLAGSGGAYTQYF.

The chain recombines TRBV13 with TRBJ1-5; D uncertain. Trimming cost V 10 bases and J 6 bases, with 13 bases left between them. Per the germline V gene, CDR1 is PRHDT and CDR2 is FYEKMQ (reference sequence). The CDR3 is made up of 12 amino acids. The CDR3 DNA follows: TGTGCCACCGCCCTCCGGGGTCAGCCCCAGCATTTT. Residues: CATALRGQPQHF.

The CDR3 nucleotides are TGCGCCAGCAGCTCGACACCGGGCGGGGGTTACGAGCAGTACTTC. Its translation is CASSSTPGGGYEQYF. The chain carries TRBV5-1 and TRBJ2-7; 7 positions match TRBD2. The CDR3 is 15 residues long. In germline, CDR1 is SGHRS, CDR2 YFSETQ. After removal of 3 bases from V and 4 bases from J, the junction contained 10 bases not matched to a gene.

CDR3 sequence: CSARGGRLAGADTQYF. CDR3 sequence (DNA): TGCAGTGCTCGTGGAGGGCGACTAGCGGGGGCAGATACGCAGTATTTT. V is TRBV20-1 and J is TRBJ2-3, with TRBD2 matching 12 bases. Per germline, CDR1 DFQATT and CDR2 SNEGSKA (reference sequence). The CDR3 extends over 16 amino acids. The junction had 10 bases not matched to a gene; V was cut back by 5 bases and J by 4 bases.

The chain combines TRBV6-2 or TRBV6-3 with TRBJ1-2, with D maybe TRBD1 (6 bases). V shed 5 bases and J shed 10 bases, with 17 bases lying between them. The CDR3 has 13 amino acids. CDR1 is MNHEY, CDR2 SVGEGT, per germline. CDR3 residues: CASSQQGREDYTF. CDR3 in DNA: TGTGCCAGCAGTCAACAGGGTCGTGAAGACTACACCTTC.

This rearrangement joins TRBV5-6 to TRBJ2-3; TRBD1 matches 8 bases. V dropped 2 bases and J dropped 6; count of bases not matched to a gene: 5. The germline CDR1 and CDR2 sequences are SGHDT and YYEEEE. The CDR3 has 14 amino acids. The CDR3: CASSFRGQSDTQYF. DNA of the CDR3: TGTGCCAGCAGCTTCAGGGGGCAGTCGGATACGCAGTATTTT.

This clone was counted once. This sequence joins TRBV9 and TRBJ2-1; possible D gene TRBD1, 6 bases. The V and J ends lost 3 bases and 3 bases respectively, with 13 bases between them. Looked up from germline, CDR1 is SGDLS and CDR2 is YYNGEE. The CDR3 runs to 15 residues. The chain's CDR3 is CASSERRDNYNEQFF. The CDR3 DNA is TGTGCCAGCAGCGAGCGCCGGGACAACTACAATGAGCAGTTCTTC.

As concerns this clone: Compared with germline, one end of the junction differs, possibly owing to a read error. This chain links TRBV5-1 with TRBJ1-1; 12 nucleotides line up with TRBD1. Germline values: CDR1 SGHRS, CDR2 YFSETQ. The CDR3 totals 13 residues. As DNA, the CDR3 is TGCGCCAGCAGCTCGGGACAGGGGGCAACCGGGGTCTTT. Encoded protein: CASSSGQGATGVF. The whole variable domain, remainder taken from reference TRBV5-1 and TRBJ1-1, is KAGVTQTPRYLIKTRGQQVTLSCSPISGHRSVSWYQQTPGQGLQFLFEYFSETQRNKGNFPGRFSGRQFSNSRSEMNVSTLELGDSALYLCASSSGQGATGVFGQGTRLTVV.

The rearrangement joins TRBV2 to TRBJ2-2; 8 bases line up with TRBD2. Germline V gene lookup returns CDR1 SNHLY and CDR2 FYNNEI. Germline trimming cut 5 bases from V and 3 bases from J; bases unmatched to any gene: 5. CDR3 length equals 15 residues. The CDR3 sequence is CASSRDSGDTGELFF. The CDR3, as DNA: TGTGCCAGCAGTCGGGATAGCGGGGACACCGGGGAGCTGTTTTTT.

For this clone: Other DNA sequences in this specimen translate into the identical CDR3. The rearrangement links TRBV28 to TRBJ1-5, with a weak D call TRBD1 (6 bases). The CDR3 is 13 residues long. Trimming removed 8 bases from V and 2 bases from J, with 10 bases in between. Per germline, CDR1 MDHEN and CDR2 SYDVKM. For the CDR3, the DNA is TGTGCCAGCCGGCCAGGGGGCAATCAGCCCCAGCATTTT. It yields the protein CASRPGGNQPQHF.

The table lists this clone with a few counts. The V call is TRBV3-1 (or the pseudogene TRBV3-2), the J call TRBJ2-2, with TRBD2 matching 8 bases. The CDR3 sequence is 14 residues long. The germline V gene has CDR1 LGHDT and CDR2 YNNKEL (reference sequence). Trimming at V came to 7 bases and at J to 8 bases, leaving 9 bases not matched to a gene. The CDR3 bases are TGTGCCAGCACCCTTACGGGGGGGGTTGGGGAGCTGTTTTTT. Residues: CASTLTGGVGELFF.

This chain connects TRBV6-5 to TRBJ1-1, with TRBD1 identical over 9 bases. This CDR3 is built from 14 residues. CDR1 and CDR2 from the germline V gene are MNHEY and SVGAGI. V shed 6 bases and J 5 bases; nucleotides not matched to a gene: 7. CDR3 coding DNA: TGTGCCAGCAGCACCGGGACAGGGCTTACTGAAGCTTTCTTT. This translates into CASSTGTGLTEAFF.

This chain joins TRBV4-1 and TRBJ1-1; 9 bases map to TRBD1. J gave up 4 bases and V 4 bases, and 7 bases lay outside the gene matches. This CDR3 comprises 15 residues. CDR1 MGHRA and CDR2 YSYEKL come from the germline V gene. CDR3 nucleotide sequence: TGCGCCAGCAGCCGAACGGCGACAGGGGGCACTGAAGCTTTCTTT. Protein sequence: CASSRTATGGTEAFF.

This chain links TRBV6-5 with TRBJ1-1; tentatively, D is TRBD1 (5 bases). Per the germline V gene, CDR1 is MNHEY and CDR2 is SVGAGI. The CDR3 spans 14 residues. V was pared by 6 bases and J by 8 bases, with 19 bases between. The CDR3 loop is CASRRKGMDSEAFF. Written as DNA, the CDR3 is TGTGCCAGCAGAAGGAAGGGGATGGATTCGGAAGCTTTCTTT.

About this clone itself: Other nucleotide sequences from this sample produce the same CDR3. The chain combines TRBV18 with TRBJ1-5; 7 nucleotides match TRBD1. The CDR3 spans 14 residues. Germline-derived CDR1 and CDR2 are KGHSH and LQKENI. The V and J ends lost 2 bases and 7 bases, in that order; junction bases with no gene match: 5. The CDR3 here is CASSPTGAVQPQHF. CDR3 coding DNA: TGTGCCAGCTCACCAACAGGGGCTGTCCAGCCCCAGCATTTT.

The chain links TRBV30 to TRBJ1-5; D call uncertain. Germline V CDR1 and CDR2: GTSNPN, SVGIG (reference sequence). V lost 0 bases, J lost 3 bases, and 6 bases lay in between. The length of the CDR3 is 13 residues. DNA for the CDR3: TGTGCCTGGAGTGTGGAGAACAATCAGCCCCAGCATTTT. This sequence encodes CAWSVENNQPQHF. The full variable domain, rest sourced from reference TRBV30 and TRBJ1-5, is SQTIHQWPATLVQPVGSPLSLECTVEGTSNPNLYWYRQAAGRGLQLLFYSVGIGQISSEVPQNLSASRPQDRQFILSSKKLLLSDSGFYLCAWSVENNQPQHFGDGTRLSIL.